Presented here are 18 T cell receptor beta chains from one specimen sequenced in a study of T cells in Graves' hyperthyroidism and ophthalmopathy. Amplification yielded TCR beta CDR3 regions, with RNA transcripts as the source. A first-round RT-PCR of the TCR CDR3 used the HTBI primer set. TCRdb itself ran the multiplex PCR reads through MiXCR, one entry per CDR3 protein. The data hold a few hundred thousand distinct CDR3 sequences, with about a fifth observed a single time. The sample taken for sequencing was blood. These receptors came from a man younger than 30 with Graves' ophthalmopathy.

Ten or more counts support this clonotype. The gene calls are TRBV29-1 and TRBJ1-2; 12 nucleotides line up with TRBD1. The CDR3 is made up of 13 amino acids. The germline V gene has CDR1 SQVTM and CDR2 ANQGSEA. The V gene end was trimmed by 7 bases and the J gene end by 6 bases; junction bases not matched to a gene: 6. The CDR3 loop is CSAWGQGAHGYTF. CDR3 sequence (DNA): TGCAGCGCCTGGGGACAGGGGGCCCATGGCTACACCTTC.

The genes are TRBV7-9 and TRBJ1-1, with 8 bases that match TRBD1. The V and J ends lost 2 bases and 1 base, in that order; junction bases with no gene match: 3. This CDR3 region has 15 residues. In germline, CDR1 is SEHNR, CDR2 FQNEAQ (reference sequence). The CDR3, as DNA: TGTGCCAGCAGCTTAAGGACAGGGCCGAACACTGAAGCTTTCTTT. It yields the protein CASSLRTGPNTEAFF.

The chain joins TRBV4-1 to TRBJ2-7; the match to TRBD2 covers 8 bases. The trim removed 0 bases at V and 1 base at J, leaving 5 bases unmatched. The CDR3 consists of 16 residues. Germline CDR1 reads MGHRA; CDR2 reads YSYEKL. CDR3 in DNA: TGCGCCAGCAGCCAAGAGGGTAGCGGGGTTTCCTACGAGCAGTACTTC. Protein product: CASSQEGSGVSYEQYF.

This clonotype was detected many times. In DNA form, the CDR3 reads TGTGCCAGCAGCGCCTCCGGGACCCCCTACGAGCAGTACTTC. Its translation: CASSASGTPYEQYF. The chain uses TRBV9 and TRBJ2-7, with D perhaps assigned TRBD1 or TRBD2 (5 bases each). CDR3 length: 14 residues. In germline, CDR1 is SGDLS, CDR2 YYNGEE. V shed 3 bases and J shed 2 bases, with 12 bases lying between them.

The chain joins TRBV18 to TRBJ1-2; the D gene is possibly TRBD1 (5 bases). V lost 3 bases and J lost 6, with 17 bases in between. The CDR3 runs 15 residues. The germline CDR1 and CDR2 sequences are KGHSH and LQKENI. CDR3 amino acids: CASSPIETASHGYTF. The DNA for the CDR3 is TGTGCCAGCTCACCGATAGAGACAGCCAGCCATGGCTACACCTTC.

A word on this clonotype: This may be a read error: a much more frequent sequence differs by one nucleotide. The chain couples TRBV12-3 or TRBV12-4 to TRBJ1-4, with TRBD1 identical over 7 bases. CDR3 length: 16 residues. V shed 11 bases, J shed 8 bases, and the junction held 20 bases outside the gene matches. CDR3 sequence: CACRPGQDQPGEKLFF. The CDR3 nucleotides are TGTGCCTGCCGACCCGGACAGGATCAGCCCGGAGAAAAACTGTTTTTT.

V usage is TRBV28 and J usage is TRBJ2-1; 11 bases are a match to TRBD2. Germline CDR1 is MDHEN and CDR2 is SYDVKM. This CDR3 comprises 15 residues. The V segment lost 6 bases and the J segment 6 bases; nucleotides outside the gene matches: 7. CDR3 sequence reads: CASRRHSGRVNEQFF. CDR3 bases: TGTGCCAGCAGGAGACATAGCGGGAGGGTCAATGAGCAGTTCTTC.

This clonotype appeared many times. The chain has TRBV24-1 and TRBJ2-7; TRBD1 matches 7 bases. The J segment lost 3 bases and the V segment lost 10 bases, leaving 8 bases of the junction unmatched. Germline V gene data show CDR1 as KGHDR and CDR2 as SFDVKD. The CDR3 length is 13 residues. CDR3 protein: CATADRVGYEQYF. CDR3 bases: TGTGCCACAGCTGACAGGGTAGGCTACGAGCAGTACTTC.

This clonotype was counted only a few times. The chain uses TRBV7-2 and TRBJ1-5, with unresolved D. With 4 bases removed from V and 2 bases from J, the gap between germline ends came to 9 bases. Per germline, CDR1 SGHTA and CDR2 FQGNSA. The CDR3 runs 14 residues. CDR3 DNA: TGTGCCAGCAGCTCAATGCTGGGCAATCAGCCCCAGCATTTT. Its protein product is CASSSMLGNQPQHF.

To note about this clonotype: This may come from a read error, since a much larger clone is one base off. The rearrangement joins TRBV7-9 to TRBJ2-5, with D tentatively TRBD2 (6 bases). Germline V gives CDR1 SEHNR, CDR2 FQNEAQ (reference sequence). CDR3 length equals 15 residues. In DNA form, the CDR3 reads TGTGCCGGCAGCTCATGGAGGGTGGGCCAAGAGACCCAGTACTTC. Protein product: CAGSSWRVGQETQYF.

At least ten counts were recorded for this clonotype. The chain carries TRBV7-9 and TRBJ2-7, with 7 nucleotides matching TRBD2. With 3 bases clipped from V and 3 bases from J, the junction kept 5 bases outside the gene matches. The CDR3 covers 14 residues. CDR1 and CDR2 (germline): SEHNR, FQNEAQ (reference sequence). CDR3 sequence: CASSFPAGRYEQYF. The DNA for the CDR3 is TGTGCCAGCAGCTTCCCAGCGGGGCGCTACGAGCAGTACTTC.

The sample holds many counts of this clonotype. The V and J genes are TRBV13 and TRBJ2-7; 7 bases match TRBD2. The CDR3 loop spans 15 amino acids. In germline, CDR1 is PRHDT, CDR2 FYEKMQ (reference sequence). With 5 bases clipped from V and 5 bases from J, the junction kept 12 bases outside the gene matches. The CDR3 DNA follows: TGTGCCAGCAGCAGAGGGGCAGGGAGCGGGGACGAGCAGTACTTC. It specifies CASSRGAGSGDEQYF.

This clonotype was seen more than once but under ten times. The CDR3 here is CSVEVRVGDYEQYF. The CDR3 region has the DNA TGCAGCGTTGAAGTCCGCGTCGGAGACTACGAGCAGTACTTC. The rearrangement links TRBV29-1 to TRBJ2-7; no clear D. The CDR3 loop spans 14 amino acids. The V gene lost 1 base and the J gene lost 3 bases, with 13 bases spanning the gap. The germline V gene has CDR1 SQVTM and CDR2 ANQGSEA.

This rearrangement joins TRBV12-3 or TRBV12-4 to TRBJ2-5; 8 nucleotides agree with TRBD1. J gave up 1 base and V 4 bases, and 8 bases lay outside the gene matches. The CDR3 loop spans 16 amino acids. CDR3 coding DNA: TGTGCCAGCAGTTGGTGGCAGGGGGCTATCCAAGAGACCCAGTACTTC. It yields the protein CASSWWQGAIQETQYF.

The chain carries TRBV7-9 and TRBJ2-6; no clear D. Trimming cost V 5 bases and J 0 bases, with 11 bases left between them. The germline CDR1 and CDR2 sequences are SEHNR and FQNEAQ (reference sequence). The CDR3 contains 16 residues. The CDR3 spells CASSPRFSSGANVLTF. The DNA of the CDR3 is TGTGCCAGCAGCCCCCGGTTCTCCTCTGGGGCCAACGTCCTGACTTTC.

This clonotype occurred a few times. This chain connects TRBV5-6 to TRBJ1-2; a possible D gene is TRBD1 (5 bases). The V and J ends lost 2 bases and 8 bases respectively, with 22 bases between them. Germline lookup yields CDR1 SGHDT and CDR2 YYEEEE. The length of the CDR3 is 16 residues. The CDR3 loop reads CASSFILAGLGVGYTF. CDR3 nucleotides: TGTGCCAGCAGCTTTATTTTGGCGGGACTCGGCGTAGGCTACACCTTC.

This clonotype was picked up a small number of times. The CDR3 reads CASSTGQGWGGANYGYTF. The CDR3 coding sequence is TGTGCCAGCAGTACAGGACAGGGTTGGGGCGGGGCGAACTATGGCTACACCTTC. The chain links TRBV2 to TRBJ1-2, with 8 positions matching TRBD1. The germline V gene encodes CDR1 SNHLY and CDR2 FYNNEI. The CDR3 spans 18 residues. V gave up 5 bases and J gave up 2 bases; unmatched junction bases: 16.

The chain carries TRBV27 and TRBJ2-7, with 12 bases fitting TRBD1. The CDR3 covers 13 residues. V dropped 8 bases and J dropped 7; count of bases not matched to a gene: 6. Per germline, CDR1 MNHEY and CDR2 SMNVEV (reference sequence). This CDR3 is CASFGTGGSEQYF. Written as DNA, the CDR3 is TGTGCCAGCTTTGGGACAGGGGGCAGTGAGCAGTACTTC.